These 19 T cell receptor beta chains were all obtained from the same sample, sequenced in a study of post-analysis software for immune sequencing data. Study conclusions and caveats: About five TRBV segments appeared more often in patients than in controls, and TRBV5-6, TRBV5-1 and TRBV20-1 were among these.

TCR beta cDNA libraries included unique molecular identifiers. MiXCR, applied by TCRdb to the PCR reads, yields one record per CDR3 protein. Of roughly 700,000 distinct CDR3 sequences listed, about 27% are singletons. Their cognate antigens are unknown. The sample comprised blood. The receptor set was obtained from a girl aged 5-17 years with multiple sclerosis.

This clonotype was seen ten or more times. The rearrangement uses TRBV7-2 and TRBJ2-7; D is possibly TRBD1 (5 bases). The CDR3 consists of 14 residues. V gave up 6 bases and J gave up 0 bases, with 12 bases separating them. The germline V gene encodes CDR1 SGHTA and CDR2 FQGNSA. Here the CDR3 reads CASRSVQGSYEQYF. The CDR3 nucleotides read TGTGCCAGCAGGTCCGTCCAGGGCTCCTACGAGCAGTACTTC.

V and J are TRBV6-4 and TRBJ1-1, with D unclear. The germline V gene has CDR1 MRHNA and CDR2 SNTAGT. This CDR3 has 14 residues. The V gene lost 6 bases and the J gene lost 3 bases, with 14 bases spanning the gap. CDR3 DNA sequence: TGTGCCAGCAGGGATTACCCATTTGACACTGAAGCTTTCTTT. Its translation is CASRDYPFDTEAFF.

This clonotype appeared a few times. The gene calls are TRBV20-1 and TRBJ1-4; D remains ambiguous. The CDR3 has 12 amino acids. The germline V gene encodes CDR1 DFQATT and CDR2 SNEGSKA (reference sequence). V lost 1 base and J lost 9, with 9 bases in between. The CDR3 sequence: CSARVRGQKLFF. Here the CDR3 DNA reads TGCAGTGCTAGAGTGAGAGGGCAAAAACTGTTTTTT.

This clonotype has just a few counts. The chain employs TRBV5-1 and TRBJ1-5; D unclear. Germline CDR1 and CDR2: SGHRS and YFSETQ. The CDR3 is 16 residues long. The V end lost 5 bases, the J end lost 3 bases, and 18 bases lay between the germline ends. CDR3 in DNA: TGCGCCAGCAGACCTGACCTCACGGCCTACAATCAGCCCCAGCATTTT. Its protein is CASRPDLTAYNQPQHF.

The chain couples TRBV20-1 to TRBJ1-5; 7 bases line up with TRBD1. This CDR3 has 14 residues. With 3 bases clipped from V and 5 bases from J, the junction kept 7 bases outside the gene matches. Germline CDR1 reads DFQATT; CDR2 reads SNEGSKA (reference sequence). The CDR3 region is CSASRDRAYQPQHF. The CDR3 DNA sequence: TGCAGTGCTAGCCGGGACAGAGCCTATCAGCCCCAGCATTTT.

This clonotype was detected ten times or more. The rearrangement uses TRBV6-1 and TRBJ2-4; D uncertain. This CDR3 contains 14 residues. The V gene's germline CDR1 is MNHNS and CDR2 SASEGT. V was pared by 4 bases and J by 2 bases, with 9 bases between. DNA for the CDR3: TGTGCCAGCAGTGTCTGGGGTCCCAAAAACATTCAGTACTTC. Translating gives CASSVWGPKNIQYF.

Comments on this clonotype: Germline is not matched at one junction end, which may reflect a read error. The V and J genes are TRBV10-3 and TRBJ2-3; 7 bases are a match to TRBD2. Germline V CDR1 and CDR2: ENHRY, SYGVKD. This CDR3 is built from 16 residues. For the CDR3, the DNA is TGTGCCATCAGTGACCCGGGGGGACCCAGCACAGATGCGCAGTATTTT. As protein: CAISDPGGPSTDAQYF.

The chain carries TRBV6-2 or TRBV6-3 and TRBJ2-5; the match to TRBD2 covers 13 bases. The CDR3 totals 18 residues. Germline V gene data show CDR1 as MNHEY and CDR2 as SVGEGT. The J segment lost 5 bases and the V segment lost 0 bases, leaving 9 bases of the junction unmatched. This CDR3 is CASSYSRLAGGGGETQYF. CDR3 nucleotide sequence: TGTGCCAGCAGTTACTCGAGACTAGCGGGAGGAGGCGGGGAGACCCAGTACTTC.

This clonotype was picked up a small number of times. The genes are TRBV5-1 and TRBJ2-5, with D possibly matching TRBD1 (6 bases). V gave up 4 bases and J gave up 3 bases, with 13 bases separating them. The CDR3 length is 14 residues. CDR1 is SGHRS and CDR2 is YFSETQ in the germline V gene. In DNA form, the CDR3 reads TGCGCCAGCAGCACCCGACAGGTAGAAGAGACCCAGTACTTC. This gives the protein CASSTRQVEETQYF.

This chain links TRBV4-1 with TRBJ2-5, with D possibly matching TRBD1 (6 bases). CDR1 is MGHRA and CDR2 is YSYEKL in the germline V gene. This CDR3 comprises 15 residues. Trimming cost V 3 bases and J 1 base, with 12 bases left between them. CDR3 region: CASSHPQGLQETQYF. The CDR3 DNA is TGCGCCAGCAGCCACCCACAGGGCCTCCAAGAGACCCAGTACTTC.

The J gene is TRBJ1-2, the V gene TRBV7-2; no reliable D call. The CDR3 consists of 15 residues. Germline assignment: CDR1 SGHTA and CDR2 FQGNSA. Between the trimmed V and J ends, which lost 1 base and 0 bases, there was a span of 9 bases. The CDR3 nucleotides read TGTGCCAGCAGCTTAGTTGGCAGAACTAACTATGGCTACACCTTC. As protein: CASSLVGRTNYGYTF.

The rearrangement joins TRBV2 to TRBJ1-1, with 9 bases that match TRBD1. Germline values: CDR1 SNHLY, CDR2 FYNNEI. Losses at the gene ends were 6 bases for V and 5 bases for J; bases not matched to a gene: 7. There are 14 residues in the CDR3. Written as DNA, the CDR3 is TGTGCCAGCAGGTTGGACAGGGGAATGACTGAAGCTTTCTTT. As protein: CASRLDRGMTEAFF.

V is TRBV7-2 and J is TRBJ2-1, with 9 bases aligning to TRBD2. Unmatched junction bases numbered 4, after V lost 0 bases and J lost 4 bases. The length of the CDR3 is 16 residues. The germline V gene has CDR1 SGHTA and CDR2 FQGNSA. CDR3 coding DNA: TGTGCCAGCAGCTTAGCTGTCACTAGCGGGTACAATGAGCAGTTCTTC. This translates into CASSLAVTSGYNEQFF.

This chain links TRBV28 with TRBJ2-1; either TRBD1 or TRBD2 may fit D (5 bases each). The CDR3 is 13 amino acids. Germline CDR1 and CDR2: MDHEN and SYDVKM. The V end lost 10 bases, the J end lost 7 bases, and 17 bases lay between the germline ends. CDR3 sequence reads: CAIGGFSRNEQFF. CDR3 nucleotides: TGTGCCATTGGGGGATTTTCTAGGAATGAGCAGTTCTTC.

This clonotype was counted only a few times. As DNA, the CDR3 is TGCAGTGCTCTAACTAGCTCTCACGAGCAGTACTTC. Protein: CSALTSSHEQYF. The genes are TRBV20-1 and TRBJ2-7; D may be TRBD2 (6 bases). CDR1 DFQATT and CDR2 SNEGSKA come from the germline V gene (reference sequence). This CDR3 is built from 12 residues. V lost 5 bases, J lost 5 bases, and 13 bases lay in between.

This chain uses TRBV4-3 with TRBJ2-3; the D gene could be TRBD1 or TRBD2 (5 bases each). Germline loops: CDR1 LGHNA, CDR2 YSLEER. CDR3 length: 17 residues. Trimming cost V 1 base and J 5 bases, with 19 bases left between them. The CDR3 DNA sequence: TGCGCCAGCAGCCAAGCCCGGGGCTTCCGACGAGGAGATACGCAGTATTTT. As protein: CASSQARGFRRGDTQYF.

Only a few counts were recorded for this clonotype. J is TRBJ1-2 and V is TRBV11-2; the D gene is possibly TRBD1 (6 bases). The CDR3 spans 18 residues. Germline V CDR1 and CDR2: SGHAT, FQNNGV. V lost 5 bases, J lost 4 bases, and 26 bases lay in between. CDR3 loop: CASSGGRQQGIRIYGYTF. CDR3 coding DNA: TGTGCCAGCAGCGGGGGTCGACAACAGGGAATACGTATCTATGGCTACACCTTC. Full variable domain (rest looked up from reference TRBV11-2 and TRBJ1-2): EAGVAQSPRYKIIEKRQSVAFWCNPISGHATLYWYQQILGQGPKLLIQFQNNGVVDDSQLPKDRFSAERLKGVDSTLKIQPAKLEDSAVYLCASSGGRQQGIRIYGYTFGSGTRLTVV.

This chain connects TRBV15 to TRBJ2-5, with D hard to call. The CDR3 runs 12 residues. V was shortened by 0 bases and J by 5 bases, with 4 bases between the two germline ends. Germline values: CDR1 LNHNV, CDR2 YYDKDF (reference sequence). This CDR3 reads CATSRDFETQYF. CDR3 in DNA: TGTGCCACCAGCAGAGATTTCGAGACCCAGTACTTC.

The rearrangement uses TRBV15 and TRBJ2-6; D might be TRBD2 (5 bases). Germline CDR1 reads LNHNV; CDR2 reads YYDKDF (reference sequence). V was shortened by 4 bases and J by 2 bases, with 12 bases between the two germline ends. The CDR3 spans 16 residues. The CDR3 nucleotides read TGTGCCACCAGCACTCGTTGGGGAGCTGGGGCCAACGTCCTGACTTTC. Its protein is CATSTRWGAGANVLTF.